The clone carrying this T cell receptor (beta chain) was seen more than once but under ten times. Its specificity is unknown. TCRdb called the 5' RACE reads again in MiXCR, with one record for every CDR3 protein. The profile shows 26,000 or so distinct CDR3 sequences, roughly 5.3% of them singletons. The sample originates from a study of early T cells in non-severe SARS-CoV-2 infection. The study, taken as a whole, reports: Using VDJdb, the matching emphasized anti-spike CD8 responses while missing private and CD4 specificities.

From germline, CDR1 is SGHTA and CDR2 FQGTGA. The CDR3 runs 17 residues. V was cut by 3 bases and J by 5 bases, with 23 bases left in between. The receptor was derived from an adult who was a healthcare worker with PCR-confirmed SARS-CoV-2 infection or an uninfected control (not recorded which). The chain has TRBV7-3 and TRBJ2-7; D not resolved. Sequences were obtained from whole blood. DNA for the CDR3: TGTGCCAGCAGCTTCCCCAAAGACATCCCTGGCGGCAACGAGCAGTACTTC. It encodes CASSFPKDIPGGNEQYF.